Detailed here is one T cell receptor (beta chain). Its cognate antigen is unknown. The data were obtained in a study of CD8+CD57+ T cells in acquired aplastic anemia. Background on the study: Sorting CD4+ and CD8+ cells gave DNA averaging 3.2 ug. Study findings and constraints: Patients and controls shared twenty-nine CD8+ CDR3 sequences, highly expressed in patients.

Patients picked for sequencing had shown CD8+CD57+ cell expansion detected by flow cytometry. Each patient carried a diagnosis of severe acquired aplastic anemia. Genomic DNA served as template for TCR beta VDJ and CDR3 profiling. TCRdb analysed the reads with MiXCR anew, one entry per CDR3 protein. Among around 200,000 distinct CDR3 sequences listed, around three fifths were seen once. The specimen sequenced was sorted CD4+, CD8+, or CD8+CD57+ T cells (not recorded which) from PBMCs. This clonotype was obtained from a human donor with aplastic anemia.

The CDR3 protein is CSVDMGDGYGYTF. CDR3 bases: TGCAGCGTTGATATGGGGGACGGCTATGGCTACACCTTC. The chain joins TRBV29-1 to TRBJ1-2; D perhaps matches TRBD1 (5 bases). The CDR3 extends over 13 amino acids. Germline lookup yields CDR1 SQVTM and CDR2 ANQGSEA. Between the trimmed V and J ends, which lost 3 bases and 4 bases, there was a span of 12 bases.